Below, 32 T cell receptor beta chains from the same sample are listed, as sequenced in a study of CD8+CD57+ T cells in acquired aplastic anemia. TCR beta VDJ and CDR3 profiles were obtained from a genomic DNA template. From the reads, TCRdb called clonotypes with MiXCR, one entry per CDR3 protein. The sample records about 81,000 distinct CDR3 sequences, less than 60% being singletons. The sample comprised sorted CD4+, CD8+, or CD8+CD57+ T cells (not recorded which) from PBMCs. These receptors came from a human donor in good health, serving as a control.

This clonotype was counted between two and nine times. CDR3 nucleotide sequence: TGTGCCAGCAGTATTCTTCGGGAGTTTACGTACGAGCAGTACTTC. It yields the protein CASSILREFTYEQYF. The V call is TRBV28, the J call TRBJ2-7, with D maybe TRBD2 (6 bases). The ends were cut back, 5 bases at V and 4 bases at J, with 18 bases in the middle. Per the germline V gene, CDR1 is MDHEN and CDR2 is SYDVKM. This CDR3 spans 15 amino acids.

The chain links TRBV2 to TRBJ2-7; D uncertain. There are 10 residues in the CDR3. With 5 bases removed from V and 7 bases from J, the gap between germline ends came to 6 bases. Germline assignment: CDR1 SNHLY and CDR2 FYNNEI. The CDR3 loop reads CASSRQEQYF. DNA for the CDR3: TGTGCCAGCAGTAGGCAGGAGCAGTACTTC.

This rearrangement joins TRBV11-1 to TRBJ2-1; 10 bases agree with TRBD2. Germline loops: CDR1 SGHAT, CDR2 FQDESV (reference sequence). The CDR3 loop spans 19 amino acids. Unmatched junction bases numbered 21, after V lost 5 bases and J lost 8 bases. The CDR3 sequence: CASSVMGRGEREGLYEQFF. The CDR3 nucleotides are TGTGCCAGCAGCGTCATGGGACGGGGCGAGCGGGAGGGCCTCTATGAGCAGTTCTTC. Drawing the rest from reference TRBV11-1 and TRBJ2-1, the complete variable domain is EAEVAQSPRYKITEKSQAVAFWCDPISGHATLYWYRQILGQGPELLVQFQDESVVDDSQLPKDRFSAERLKGVDSTLKIQPAELGDSAMYLCASSVMGRGEREGLYEQFFGPGTRLTVL.

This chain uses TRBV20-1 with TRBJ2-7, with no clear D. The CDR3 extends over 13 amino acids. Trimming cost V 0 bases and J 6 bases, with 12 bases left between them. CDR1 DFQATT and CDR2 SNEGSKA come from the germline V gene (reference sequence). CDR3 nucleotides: TGCAGTGCTAGAGATTCCCACCAAGGCGAGCAGTACTTC. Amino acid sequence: CSARDSHQGEQYF.

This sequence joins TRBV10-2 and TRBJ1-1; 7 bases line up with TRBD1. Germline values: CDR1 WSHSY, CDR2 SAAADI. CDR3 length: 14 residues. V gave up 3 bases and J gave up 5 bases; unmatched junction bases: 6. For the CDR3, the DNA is TGCGCCAGCAGTGAAGGGGGCATCGGGACTGAAGCTTTCTTT. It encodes CASSEGGIGTEAFF.

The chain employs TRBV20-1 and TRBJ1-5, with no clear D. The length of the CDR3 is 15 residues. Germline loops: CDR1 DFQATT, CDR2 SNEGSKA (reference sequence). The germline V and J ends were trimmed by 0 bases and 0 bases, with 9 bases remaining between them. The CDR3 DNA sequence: TGCAGTGCTAGAGACAGACGCCTTAGCAATCAGCCCCAGCATTTT. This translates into CSARDRRLSNQPQHF.

CDR3 in DNA: TGCGCCAGCATGGACGGCCAAGTGGACTACAATGAGCAGTTCTTC. Translating gives CASMDGQVDYNEQFF. This chain connects TRBV10-2 to TRBJ2-1; D not resolved. Per the germline V gene, CDR1 is WSHSY and CDR2 is SAAADI. V lost 7 bases and J lost 3, with 16 bases in between. There are 15 residues in the CDR3.

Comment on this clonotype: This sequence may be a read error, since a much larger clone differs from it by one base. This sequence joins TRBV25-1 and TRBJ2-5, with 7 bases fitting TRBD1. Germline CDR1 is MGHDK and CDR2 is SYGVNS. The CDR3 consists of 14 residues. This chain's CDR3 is CASSPRGQQEAQYF. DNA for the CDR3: TGTGCCAGCAGCCCTAGGGGACAGCAAGAGGCCCAGTACTTC. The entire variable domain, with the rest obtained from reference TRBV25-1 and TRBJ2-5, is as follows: EADIYQTPRYLVIGTGKKITLECSQTMGHDKMYWYQQDPGMELHLIHYSYGVNSTEKGDLSSESTVSRIRTEHFPLTLESARPSHTSQYLCASSPRGQQEAQYFGPGTRLLVL.

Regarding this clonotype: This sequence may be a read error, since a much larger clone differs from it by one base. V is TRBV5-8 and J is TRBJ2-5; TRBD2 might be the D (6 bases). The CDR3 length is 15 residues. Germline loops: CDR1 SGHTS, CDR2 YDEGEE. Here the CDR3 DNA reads TGTACCAGCAGCTTGGGTGAGACCGGGGGAGAGACCCAGTACTTC. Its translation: CTSSLGETGGETQYF.

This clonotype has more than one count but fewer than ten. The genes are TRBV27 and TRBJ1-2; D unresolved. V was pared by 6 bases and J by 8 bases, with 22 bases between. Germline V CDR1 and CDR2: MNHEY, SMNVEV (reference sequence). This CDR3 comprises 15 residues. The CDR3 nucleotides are TGTGCCAGCAGCCTTACCGACAATATGTTATCAGGCTACACCTTC. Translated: CASSLTDNMLSGYTF.

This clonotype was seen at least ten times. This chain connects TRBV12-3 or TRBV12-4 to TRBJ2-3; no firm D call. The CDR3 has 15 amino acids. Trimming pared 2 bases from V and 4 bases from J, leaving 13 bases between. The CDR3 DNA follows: TGTGCCAGCAGTTTATCGTCGGGTTCTTCAGATACGCAGTATTTT. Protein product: CASSLSSGSSDTQYF.

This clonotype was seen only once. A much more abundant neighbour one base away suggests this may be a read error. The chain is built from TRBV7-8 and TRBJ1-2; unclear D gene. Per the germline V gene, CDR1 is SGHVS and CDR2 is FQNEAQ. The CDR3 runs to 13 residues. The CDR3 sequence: CASSVGETGGYTF. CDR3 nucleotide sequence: TGCGCCAGCAGCGTCGGCGAAACCGGTGGCTACACCTTC.

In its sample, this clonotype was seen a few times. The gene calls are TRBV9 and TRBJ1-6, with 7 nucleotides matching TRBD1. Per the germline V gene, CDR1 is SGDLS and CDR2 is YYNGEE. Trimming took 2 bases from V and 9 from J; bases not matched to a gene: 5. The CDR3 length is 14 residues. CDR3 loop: CASSVSGTASPLHF. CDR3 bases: TGTGCCAGCAGCGTTAGCGGGACAGCTTCACCCCTCCACTTT.

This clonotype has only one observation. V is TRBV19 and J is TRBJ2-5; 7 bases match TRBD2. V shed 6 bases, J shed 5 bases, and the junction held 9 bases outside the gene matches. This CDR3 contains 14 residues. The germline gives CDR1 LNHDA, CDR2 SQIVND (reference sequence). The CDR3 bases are TGTGCCAGTAGCGAGTCGGGGGGTGGGGAGACCCAGTACTTC. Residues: CASSESGGGETQYF.

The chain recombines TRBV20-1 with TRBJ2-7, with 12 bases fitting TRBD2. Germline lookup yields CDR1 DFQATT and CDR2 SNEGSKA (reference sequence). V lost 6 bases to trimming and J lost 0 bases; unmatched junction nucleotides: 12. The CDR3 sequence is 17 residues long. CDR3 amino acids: CSAAGTSGSSSSYEQYV. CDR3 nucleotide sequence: TGCAGTGCGGCTGGGACTAGCGGGTCCTCGAGCTCCTACGAGCAGTACGTC.

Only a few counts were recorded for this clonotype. The CDR3 DNA sequence: TGTGCCACCAGTGATTACCCAGGGGGGGATACGCAGTATTTT. As protein: CATSDYPGGDTQYF. The J gene is TRBJ2-3, the V gene TRBV19; D might be TRBD1 (7 bases). Germline CDR1 LNHDA, CDR2 SQIVND (reference sequence). Trimming stripped 10 bases from V and 6 bases from J, with 20 bases between. The CDR3 runs to 14 residues.

The CDR3: CATRLGGGEQYF. The CDR3 DNA sequence: TGTGCCACCAGATTAGGGGGAGGCGAGCAGTACTTC. The chain uses TRBV15 and TRBJ2-7; D possibly matches TRBD1 or TRBD2 (6 bases each). CDR3 length: 12 amino acids. The germline V gene has CDR1 LNHNV and CDR2 YYDKDF (reference sequence). V gave up 6 bases and J gave up 6 bases, with 12 bases separating them.

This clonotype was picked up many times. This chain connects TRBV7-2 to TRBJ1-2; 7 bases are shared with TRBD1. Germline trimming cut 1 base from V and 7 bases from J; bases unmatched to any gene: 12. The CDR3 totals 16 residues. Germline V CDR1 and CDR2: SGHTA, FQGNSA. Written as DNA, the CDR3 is TGTGCCAGCAGCTTAGTCCCGGGACAGACTATCTTTGGCTACACCTTC. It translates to CASSLVPGQTIFGYTF.

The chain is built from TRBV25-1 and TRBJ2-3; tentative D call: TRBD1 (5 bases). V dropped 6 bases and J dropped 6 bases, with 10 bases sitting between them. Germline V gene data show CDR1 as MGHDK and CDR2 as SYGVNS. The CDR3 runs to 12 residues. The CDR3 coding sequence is TGTGCCAGCAGCCGAGACAGTGATACGCAGTATTTT. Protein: CASSRDSDTQYF.

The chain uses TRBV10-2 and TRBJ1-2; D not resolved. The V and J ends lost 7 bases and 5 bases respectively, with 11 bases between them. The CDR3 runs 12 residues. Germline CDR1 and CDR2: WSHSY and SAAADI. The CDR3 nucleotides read TGCGCCAGCACCCCGTCGGGTTATGGCTACACCTTC. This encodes CASTPSGYGYTF.

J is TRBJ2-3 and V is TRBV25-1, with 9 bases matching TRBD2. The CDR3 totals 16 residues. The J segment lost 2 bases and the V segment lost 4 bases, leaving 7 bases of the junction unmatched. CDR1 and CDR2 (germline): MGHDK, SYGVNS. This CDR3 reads CASSALAGPNTDTQYF. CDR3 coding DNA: TGTGCCAGCAGTGCCCTAGCGGGACCAAACACAGATACGCAGTATTTT.

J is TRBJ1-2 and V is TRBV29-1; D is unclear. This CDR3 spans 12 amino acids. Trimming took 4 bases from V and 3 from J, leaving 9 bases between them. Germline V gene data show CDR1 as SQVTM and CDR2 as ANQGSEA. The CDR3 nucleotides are TGCAGCGTTGTGAGGGATGACTATGGCTACACCTTC. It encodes CSVVRDDYGYTF. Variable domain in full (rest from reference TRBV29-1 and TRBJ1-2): SAVISQKPSRDICQRGTSLTIQCQVDSQVTMMFWYRQQPGQSLTLIATANQGSEATYESGFVIDKFPISRPNLTFSTLTVSNMSPEDSSIYLCSVVRDDYGYTFGSGTRLTVV.

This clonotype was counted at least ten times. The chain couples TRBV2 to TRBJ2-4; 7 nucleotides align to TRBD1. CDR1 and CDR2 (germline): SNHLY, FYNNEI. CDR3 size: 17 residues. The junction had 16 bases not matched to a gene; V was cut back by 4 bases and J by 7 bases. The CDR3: CASSAATGTTRENIQYF. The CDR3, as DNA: TGTGCCAGCAGTGCGGCGACAGGGACAACTCGTGAGAACATTCAGTACTTC.

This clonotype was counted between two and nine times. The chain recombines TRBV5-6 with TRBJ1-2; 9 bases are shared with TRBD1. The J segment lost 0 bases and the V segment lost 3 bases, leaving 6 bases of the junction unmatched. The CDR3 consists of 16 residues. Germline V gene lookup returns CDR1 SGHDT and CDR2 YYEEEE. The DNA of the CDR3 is TGTGCCAGCAGCTCATCCGGGACAGGGACTAACTATGGCTACACCTTC. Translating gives CASSSSGTGTNYGYTF.

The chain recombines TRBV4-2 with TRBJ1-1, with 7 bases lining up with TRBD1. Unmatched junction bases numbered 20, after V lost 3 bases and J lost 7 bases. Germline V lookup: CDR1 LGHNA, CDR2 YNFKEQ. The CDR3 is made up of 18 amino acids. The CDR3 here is CASSQRSPPSGTAYEAFF. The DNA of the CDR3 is TGTGCCAGCAGCCAGAGAAGCCCACCCTCCGGGACAGCATATGAAGCTTTCTTT.

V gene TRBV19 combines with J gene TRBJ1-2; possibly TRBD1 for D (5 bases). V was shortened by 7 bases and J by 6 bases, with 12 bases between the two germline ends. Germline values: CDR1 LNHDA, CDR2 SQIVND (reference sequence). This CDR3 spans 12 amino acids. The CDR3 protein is CASTGQVDGYTF. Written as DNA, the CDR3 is TGTGCCAGTACAGGGCAGGTTGATGGCTACACCTTC.

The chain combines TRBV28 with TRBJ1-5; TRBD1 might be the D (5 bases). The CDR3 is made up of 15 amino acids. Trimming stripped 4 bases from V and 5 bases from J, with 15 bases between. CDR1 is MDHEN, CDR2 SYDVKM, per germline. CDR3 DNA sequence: TGTGCCAGCAGTTATCCACAGGTTCCCTATCAGCCCCAGCATTTT. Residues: CASSYPQVPYQPQHF.

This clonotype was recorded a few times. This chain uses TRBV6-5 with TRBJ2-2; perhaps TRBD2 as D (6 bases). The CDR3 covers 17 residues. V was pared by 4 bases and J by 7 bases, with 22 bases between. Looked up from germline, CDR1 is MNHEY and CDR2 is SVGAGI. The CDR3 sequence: CASSSAVVAVGNGELFF. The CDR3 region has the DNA TGTGCCAGCAGTTCGGCAGTGGTAGCGGTAGGGAACGGGGAGCTGTTTTTT.

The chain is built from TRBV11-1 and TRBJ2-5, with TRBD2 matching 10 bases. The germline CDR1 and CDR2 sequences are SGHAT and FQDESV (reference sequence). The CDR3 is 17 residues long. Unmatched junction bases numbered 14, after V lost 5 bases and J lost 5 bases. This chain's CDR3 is CASSQGGSSGGAETQYF. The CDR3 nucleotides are TGTGCCAGCAGCCAAGGCGGATCAAGCGGGGGGGCGGAGACCCAGTACTTC. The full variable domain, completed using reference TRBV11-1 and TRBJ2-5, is EAEVAQSPRYKITEKSQAVAFWCDPISGHATLYWYRQILGQGPELLVQFQDESVVDDSQLPKDRFSAERLKGVDSTLKIQPAELGDSAMYLCASSQGGSSGGAETQYFGPGTRLLVL.

CDR3 in DNA: TGCAGCGTTGGAAGTTCTCCGGCTAGCCAATACGAGCAGTACTTC. It codes for CSVGSSPASQYEQYF. The V and J genes are TRBV29-1 and TRBJ2-7, with TRBD2 as a possible D gene (5 bases). The germline gives CDR1 SQVTM, CDR2 ANQGSEA. Trimming left V 4 bases short and J 4 bases short, with 20 bases between. CDR3 size: 15 residues.

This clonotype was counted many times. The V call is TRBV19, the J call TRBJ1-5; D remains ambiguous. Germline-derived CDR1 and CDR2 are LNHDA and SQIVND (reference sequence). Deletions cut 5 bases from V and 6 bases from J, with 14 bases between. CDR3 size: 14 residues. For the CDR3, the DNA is TGTGCCAGTAGTGGAGAAGACGGGGTTCAGCCCCAGCATTTT. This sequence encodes CASSGEDGVQPQHF. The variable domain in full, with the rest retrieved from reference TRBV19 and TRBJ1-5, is DGGITQSPKYLFRKEGQNVTLSCEQNLNHDAMYWYRQDPGQGLRLIYYSQIVNDFQKGDIAEGYSVSREKKESFPLTVTSAQKNPTAFYLCASSGEDGVQPQHFGDGTRLSIL.

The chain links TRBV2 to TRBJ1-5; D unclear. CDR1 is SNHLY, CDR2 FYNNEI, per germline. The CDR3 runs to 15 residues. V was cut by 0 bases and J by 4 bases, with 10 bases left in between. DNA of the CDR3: TGTGCCAGCAGTGAAGCGGGAGATCCTAATCAGCCCCAGCATTTT. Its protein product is CASSEAGDPNQPQHF.